Detailed here is one T cell receptor beta chain. Antigen: not known. The sample originates from a study of graft-versus-host responses after intestinal transplantation. Study outcomes and limitations: Early after transplant, HvG declines were associated with peak levels of circulating GvH clones. The authors found GvH clones in recipient marrow, some appearing first in ileum or blood.

Produced via immunoSEQ multiplex PCR; TCRdb's table is partial and in-frame only. The profile shows some 90,000 clones, 92% of them singletons. The sequence was collected from a human donor who was the organ donor for an intestinal transplant. The material was unstimulated CD8+ T cells sorted from spleen or lymph node cells, obtained before transplant.

The CDR3 here is CASSQDPGTSYEQYF. The CDR3 nucleotides read TGCGCCAGCAGCCAGGATCCAGGTACCTCCTACGAGCAGTACTTC. The chain is built from TRBV4-3 and TRBJ2-5; D uncertain. The J call may be incorrect, as the DNA end agrees better with TRBJ2-7. CDR3 length equals 15 residues. Germline V CDR1 and CDR2: LGHNA, YSLEER.